Presented here are 20 T cell receptor beta chains from one specimen sequenced in a study of cytotoxic CD8 clonotypes in ibrutinib-treated CLL. TCRdb's copy holds only in-frame clones and misses some; the assay was immunoSEQ multiplex PCR. The sample yields some 200,000 clones, 60% to 80% seen once. The material was PBMCs, obtained after 12 months of ibrutinib treatment. All receptors come from a human donor with chronic lymphocytic leukemia.

This chain uses TRBV7-3 with TRBJ1-3, with D unresolved. The germline V gene has CDR1 SGHTA and CDR2 FQGTGA. V lost 5 bases and J 0 bases, leaving 11 bases between the germline ends. The length of the CDR3 is 15 residues. The CDR3 sequence is CASSLDGNSGNTIYF. The CDR3 coding sequence is TGTGCCAGCAGCCTAGACGGGAACTCTGGAAACACCATATATTTT.

About this clone: A junction boundary mismatches the germline segment, possibly from a read error. The chain is built from TRBV7-7 and TRBJ2-2, with D tentatively TRBD1 (6 bases). This CDR3 has 14 amino acids. CDR1 and CDR2 from the germline V gene are SSHAT and FNYEAQ (reference sequence). CDR3 coding DNA: TGTGCTAGCAGCTCGCTTACAGGGCCCGGGGAGCTGTTTTTT. Translating gives CASSSLTGPGELFF. The full variable domain, completed using reference TRBV7-7 and TRBJ2-2, is GAGVSQSPRYKVTKRGQDVTLRCDPISSHATLYWYQQALGQGPEFLTYFNYEAQPDKSGLPSDRFSAERPEGSISTLTIQRTEQRDSAMYRCASSSLTGPGELFFGEGSRLTVL.

This clone is a singleton in its sample. The gene calls are TRBV12-5 and TRBJ2-3; D might be TRBD2 (6 bases). The V end lost 7 bases, the J end lost 3 bases, and 17 bases lay between the germline ends. This CDR3 spans 15 amino acids. Germline CDR1 and CDR2: LGHNT and FRNRAP. DNA of the CDR3: TGTGCTAGTGCCGTCCTCCCGGGGGTAACAGATACGCAGTATTTT. This codes for CASAVLPGVTDTQYF. Based on the CDR3 plus reference TRBV12-5 and TRBJ2-3, the full variable domain is DARVTQTPRHKVTEMGQEVTMRCQPILGHNTVFWYRQTMMQGLELLAYFRNRAPLDDSGMPKDRFSAEMPDATLATLKIQPSEPRDSAVYFCASAVLPGVTDTQYFGPGTRLTVL.

In its sample, this clone was seen once. The V and J genes are TRBV6-5 and TRBJ2-7, with D maybe TRBD1 (6 bases). The V end was cut by 0 bases, the J end by 2 bases, with 14 bases between. CDR1 and CDR2 from the germline V gene are MNHEY and SVGAGI. This CDR3 has 16 amino acids. In DNA, the CDR3 is TGTGCCAGCAGTTACTCCATCCTAGGACAGACCTACGAGCAGTACTTC. Encoded protein: CASSYSILGQTYEQYF.

V gene TRBV28 combines with J gene TRBJ2-1, with TRBD1 identical over 7 bases. CDR1 and CDR2 (germline): MDHEN, SYDVKM. This CDR3 has 14 residues. V lost 8 bases and J lost 2; bases outside the gene matches: 6. The CDR3 region is CASVGTVTYNEQFF. CDR3 bases: TGTGCCAGCGTCGGGACAGTTACCTACAATGAGCAGTTCTTC.

The CDR3: CASSDRFEGIQFF. In nucleotides, the CDR3 is TGTGCCAGCAGTGACCGGTTTGAAGGGATCCAGTTCTTC. This rearrangement joins TRBV6-4 to TRBJ2-1; D call uncertain. This CDR3 region has 13 residues. Germline CDR1 is MRHNA and CDR2 is SNTAGT. V gave up 2 bases and J gave up 13 bases, with 15 bases separating them.

J is TRBJ1-2 and V is TRBV9; D is unclear. Trimming shortened V by 0 bases and J by 2 bases, and 2 bases separated the two germline ends. This CDR3 is built from 12 residues. Germline CDR1 is SGDLS and CDR2 is YYNGEE. CDR3 region: CASSVENYGYTF. The CDR3 DNA is TGTGCCAGCAGCGTAGAGAACTATGGCTACACCTTC.

This clone was observed a single time. The chain recombines TRBV6-5 with TRBJ1-5, with 8 bases that match TRBD1. Trimming cost V 8 bases and J 1 base; bases outside gene matches: 1. The CDR3 extends over 13 amino acids. CDR1 MNHEY and CDR2 SVGAGI come from the germline V gene. The CDR3 sequence: CASRDRSNQPQHF. CDR3 nucleotide sequence: TGTGCCAGCCGGGACAGGAGCAATCAGCCCCAGCATTTT.

The chain uses TRBV6-5 and TRBJ1-2; perhaps TRBD1 as D (5 bases). The CDR3 runs to 16 residues. The V end lost 2 bases, the J end lost 7 bases, and 20 bases lay between the germline ends. Looked up from germline, CDR1 is MNHEY and CDR2 is SVGAGI. As DNA, the CDR3 is TGTGCCAGCAGTTACGGCGGTTTGGTGGGGCCGGGTGGCTACACCTTC. This translates into CASSYGGLVGPGGYTF.

V gene TRBV9 combines with J gene TRBJ2-1; 8 bases agree with TRBD1. The germline CDR1 and CDR2 sequences are SGDLS and YYNGEE. V gave up 0 bases and J gave up 12 bases; unmatched junction bases: 8. The CDR3 has 14 amino acids. Here the CDR3 reads CASSVEARGLRQFF. CDR3 nucleotide sequence: TGTGCCAGCAGCGTAGAGGCCAGGGGGCTTCGGCAGTTCTTC. Full variable domain (outside the CDR3, taken from reference TRBV9 and TRBJ2-1): DSGVTQTPKHLITATGQRVTLRCSPRSGDLSVYWYQQSLDQGLQFLIQYYNGEERAKGNILERFSAQQFPDLHSELNLSSLELGDSALYFCASSVEARGLRQFFGPGTRLTVL.

Here the CDR3 reads CASSQDRWQLNTEAFF. The CDR3 nucleotides are TGCGCCAGCAGCCAAGACCGTTGGCAATTGAACACTGAAGCTTTCTTT. V gene TRBV4-1 combines with J gene TRBJ1-1, with D unresolved. V was clipped by 0 bases and J by 0 bases, with 11 bases between them. CDR1 MGHRA and CDR2 YSYEKL come from the germline V gene. This CDR3 spans 16 amino acids.

This clone has more than one count but fewer than ten. The chain combines TRBV19 with TRBJ2-2; 9 nucleotides align to TRBD2. The length of the CDR3 is 16 residues. Germline V gives CDR1 LNHDA, CDR2 SQIVND (reference sequence). The V gene end was trimmed by 4 bases and the J gene end by 8 bases; junction bases not matched to a gene: 11. In DNA, the CDR3 is TGTGCCAGTAGTACAGGGGCGGGAGGGCCCTCAGGGGAGCTGTTTTTT. Protein product: CASSTGAGGPSGELFF.

The chain links TRBV25-1 to TRBJ1-3; possibly TRBD1 for D (5 bases). V was cut by 3 bases and J by 3 bases, with 12 bases left in between. The CDR3 spans 15 residues. Germline CDR1 is MGHDK and CDR2 is SYGVNS. The CDR3 spells CASSDGGGSGNTIYF. DNA for the CDR3: TGTGCCAGCAGTGACGGCGGGGGGAGTGGAAACACCATATATTTT.

This clone was recorded a few times. V is TRBV4-2 and J is TRBJ1-2; D remains ambiguous. CDR3 length: 11 amino acids. V was trimmed by 3 bases and J by 6 bases, leaving 5 bases between them. Germline loops: CDR1 LGHNA, CDR2 YNFKEQ. DNA for the CDR3: TGTGCCAGCAGCCAGAGGGATGGCTACACCTTC. Residues: CASSQRDGYTF.

This clone was found a few times. The V gene is TRBV14, the J gene TRBJ1-4, with a tentative D call TRBD1 (6 bases). Trimming shortened V by 4 bases and J by 8 bases, and 14 bases separated the two germline ends. CDR3 size: 14 residues. The germline V gene encodes CDR1 SGHDN and CDR2 FVKESK. The CDR3 spells CASSLPGAGEKLFF. The CDR3 DNA follows: TGTGCCAGCAGCCTCCCAGGGGCGGGGGAAAAACTGTTTTTT.

The chain employs TRBV29-1 and TRBJ1-1; D unclear. Trimming shortened V by 4 bases and J by 7 bases, and 10 bases separated the two germline ends. The CDR3 consists of 11 residues. From germline, CDR1 is SQVTM and CDR2 ANQGSEA. CDR3 loop: CSVVRELEAFF. The CDR3 DNA reads as TGCAGCGTTGTAAGAGAACTTGAAGCTTTCTTT.

The V call is TRBV11-3, the J call TRBJ2-1, with D uncertain. V was trimmed by 5 bases and J by 3 bases, leaving 8 bases between them. The CDR3 extends over 13 amino acids. Germline CDR1 is SGHNT and CDR2 is YENEEA. The CDR3 region has the DNA TGTGCCAGCAGCACCGGGCTCTACAATGAGCAGTTCTTC. It encodes CASSTGLYNEQFF.

This clone was detected only a few times. Germline and junction disagree at one end, which may indicate a read error. This chain joins TRBV6-1 and TRBJ1-5; TRBD1 is a possible D gene (6 bases). The length of the CDR3 is 13 residues. Looked up from germline, CDR1 is MNHNS and CDR2 is SASEGT. CDR3 sequence reads: CAGRQDSNQPQHF. CDR3 sequence (DNA): TGTGCCGGCAGACAGGATAGCAATCAGCCCCAGCATTTT.

The chain uses TRBV2 and TRBJ1-1; D not resolved. V was cut by 6 bases and J by 4 bases, with 15 bases left in between. The CDR3 runs 14 residues. Germline V gene data show CDR1 as SNHLY and CDR2 as FYNNEI. The CDR3 reads CASSGGNSGTEAFF. The CDR3 region has the DNA TGTGCCAGCAGCGGAGGGAATTCGGGCACTGAAGCTTTCTTT.

CDR3 amino acids: CAWSVWASYSEQYF. CDR3 sequence (DNA): TGTGCCTGGAGTGTATGGGCCTCCTACTCCGAGCAGTACTTC. The chain uses TRBV30 and TRBJ2-7; no clear D gene. CDR1 is GTSNPN, CDR2 SVGIG, per germline (reference sequence). Trimming left V 0 bases short and J 6 bases short, with 15 bases between. The CDR3 loop spans 14 amino acids.